This record concerns one T cell receptor (beta chain) sequence. The antigen remains unidentified. The treatment: roughly ten-day PBMC culture with coronavirus spike peptide pools or control peptides (ViraFEST assay). Gathering of the CD4+ T cells, from the unexposed donor, took place before the COVID-19 pandemic (2011-2018). Per-well cultures of two million PBMCs received roughly 9.8 IU/ml IL-2 and approximately 9.4 ug/ml peptide pools. Oncomine TCR Beta short-read sequencing was applied to DNA from cultured CD4+ T cells. Via MiXCR, TCRdb re-called the PCR reads, giving one row per CDR3 protein. The table shows 7,000 or so distinct CDR3 sequences, with less than 40% occurring only once. This sample was included in a study of vaccination and CD4 T cells after COVID-19. As for the study in general: Stimulation of the cells used overlapping spike peptide pools from SARS-CoV-2 and from the common cold coronaviruses HCoV-NL63, HCoV-OC43 and HCoV-229E.

The TCR sequence derives from a human donor in good health. The sequencing input was CD4+ T cells from blood, cultured in vitro.

The CDR3 loop reads CASSRDSAGGLAGANVLTF. Here the CDR3 DNA reads TGTGCCAGCAGCCGCGATTCAGCGGGAGGACTAGCTGGGGCCAACGTCCTGACTTTC. The V call is TRBV7-2, the J call TRBJ2-6; 9 positions agree with TRBD2. J gave up 2 bases and V 5 bases, and 13 bases lay outside the gene matches. The CDR3 contains 19 residues. Germline CDR1 reads SGHTA; CDR2 reads FQGNSA.